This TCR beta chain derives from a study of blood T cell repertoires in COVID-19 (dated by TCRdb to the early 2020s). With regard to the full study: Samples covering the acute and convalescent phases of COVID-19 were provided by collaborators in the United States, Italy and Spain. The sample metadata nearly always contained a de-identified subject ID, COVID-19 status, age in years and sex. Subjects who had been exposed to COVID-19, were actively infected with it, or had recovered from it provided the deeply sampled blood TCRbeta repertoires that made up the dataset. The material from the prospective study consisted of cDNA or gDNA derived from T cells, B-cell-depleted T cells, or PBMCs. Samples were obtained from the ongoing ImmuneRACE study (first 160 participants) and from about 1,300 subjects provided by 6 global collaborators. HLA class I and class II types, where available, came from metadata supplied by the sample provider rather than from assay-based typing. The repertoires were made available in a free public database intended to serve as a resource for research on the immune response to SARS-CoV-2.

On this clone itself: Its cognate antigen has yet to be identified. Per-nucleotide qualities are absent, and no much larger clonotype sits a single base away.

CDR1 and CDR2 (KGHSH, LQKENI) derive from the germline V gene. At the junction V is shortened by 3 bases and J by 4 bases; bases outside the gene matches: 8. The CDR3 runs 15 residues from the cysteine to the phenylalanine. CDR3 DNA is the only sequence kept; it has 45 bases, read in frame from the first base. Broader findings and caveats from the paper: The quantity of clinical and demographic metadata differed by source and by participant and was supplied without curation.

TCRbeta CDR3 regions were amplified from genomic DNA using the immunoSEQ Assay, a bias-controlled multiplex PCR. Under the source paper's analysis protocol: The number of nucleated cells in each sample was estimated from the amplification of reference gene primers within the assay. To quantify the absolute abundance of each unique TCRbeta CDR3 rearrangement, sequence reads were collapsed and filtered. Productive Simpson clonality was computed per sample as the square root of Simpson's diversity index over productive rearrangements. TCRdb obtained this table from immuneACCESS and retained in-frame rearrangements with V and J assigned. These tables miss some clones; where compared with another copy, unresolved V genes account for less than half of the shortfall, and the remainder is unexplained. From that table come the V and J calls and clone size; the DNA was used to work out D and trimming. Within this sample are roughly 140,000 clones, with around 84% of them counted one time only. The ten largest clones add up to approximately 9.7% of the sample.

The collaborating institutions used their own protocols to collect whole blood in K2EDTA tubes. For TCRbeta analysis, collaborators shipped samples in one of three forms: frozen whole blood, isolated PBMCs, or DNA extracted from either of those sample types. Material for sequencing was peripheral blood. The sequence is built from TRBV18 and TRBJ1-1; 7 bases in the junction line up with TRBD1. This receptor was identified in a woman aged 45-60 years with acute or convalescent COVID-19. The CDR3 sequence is CASSPPTGPGTEAFF. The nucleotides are TGTGCCAGCTCACCGCCGACAGGGCCCGGCACTGAAGCTTTCTTT. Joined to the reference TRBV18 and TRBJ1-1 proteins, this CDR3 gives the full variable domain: NAGVMQNPRHLVRRRGQEARLRCSPMKGHSHVYWYRQLPEEGLKFMVYLQKENIIDESGMPKERFSAEFPKEGPSILRIQQVVRGDSAAYFCASSPPTGPGTEAFFGQGTRLTVV.